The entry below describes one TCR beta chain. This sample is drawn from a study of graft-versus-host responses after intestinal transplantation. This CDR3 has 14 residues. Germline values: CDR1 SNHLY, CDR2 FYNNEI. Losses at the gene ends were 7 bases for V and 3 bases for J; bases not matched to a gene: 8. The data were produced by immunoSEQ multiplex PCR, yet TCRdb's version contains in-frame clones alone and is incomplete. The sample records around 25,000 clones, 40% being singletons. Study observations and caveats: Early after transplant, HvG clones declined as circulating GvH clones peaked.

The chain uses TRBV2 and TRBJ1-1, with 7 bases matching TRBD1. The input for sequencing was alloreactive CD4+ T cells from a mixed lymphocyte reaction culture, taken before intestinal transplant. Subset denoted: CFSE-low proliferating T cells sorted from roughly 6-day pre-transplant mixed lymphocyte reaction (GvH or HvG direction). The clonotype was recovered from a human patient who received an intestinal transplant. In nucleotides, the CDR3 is TGTGCCAGCACTGTACAGGGGAGGTACACTGAAGCTTTCTTT. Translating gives CASTVQGRYTEAFF.